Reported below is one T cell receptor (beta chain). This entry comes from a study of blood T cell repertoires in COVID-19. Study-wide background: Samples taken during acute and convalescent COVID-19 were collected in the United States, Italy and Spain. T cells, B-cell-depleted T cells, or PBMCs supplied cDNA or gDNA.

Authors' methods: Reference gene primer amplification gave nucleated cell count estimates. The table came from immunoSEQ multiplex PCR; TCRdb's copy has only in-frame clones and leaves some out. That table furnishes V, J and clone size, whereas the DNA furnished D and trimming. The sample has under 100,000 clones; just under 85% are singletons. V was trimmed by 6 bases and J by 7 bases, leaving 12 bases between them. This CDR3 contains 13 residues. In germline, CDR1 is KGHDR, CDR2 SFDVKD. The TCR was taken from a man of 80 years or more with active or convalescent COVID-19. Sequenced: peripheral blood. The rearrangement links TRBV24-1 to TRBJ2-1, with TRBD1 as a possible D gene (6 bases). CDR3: CATSFSGDNEQFF. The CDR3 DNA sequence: TGTGCCACCAGTTTCTCAGGGGATAATGAGCAGTTCTTC.